This TCR beta chain came from a study of blood T cell repertoires in COVID-19. Overall study context: Sources were T cells, B-cell-depleted T cells, or PBMCs; the material itself was cDNA or gDNA.

Here immunoSEQ multiplex PCR was the method, and the copy in TCRdb shows in-frame clones only, minus some. The sample holds a few hundred thousand clones, 70% to 90% seen once. The germline gives CDR1 LGHDT, CDR2 YNNKEL (reference sequence). V lost 3 bases and J 6 bases, leaving 14 bases between the germline ends. The CDR3 has 14 amino acids. The cohort comprised adults aged roughly 18 to 95 years residing in about two dozen US areas. Researchers sorted participants into cohorts using their self-reported clinical history. Exposed enrollees had met someone with a PCR-confirmed or clinician-diagnosed COVID-19 case at some point within the 2 weeks before study entry.

This clonotype was obtained from a woman aged 18-29 years who had been exposed to COVID-19. The chain joins TRBV3-1 (or the pseudogene TRBV3-2) to TRBJ1-1, with D possibly matching TRBD1 (6 bases). The sequenced sample consisted of PBMCs or T cells enriched from blood (not recorded which). CDR3 in amino acids: CASSQDRRVPEAFF. The CDR3 bases are TGTGCCAGCAGCCAGGACAGAAGAGTCCCTGAAGCTTTCTTT.